This T cell receptor (beta chain) came from a study of human T cells and chemical hapten exposure. Study-level background: The upper back received 0.01% DPC by patch testing, with results read at 6 days. Small pooled library volume differences chiefly drove per-sample TCR yield variation.

Time point described: pre-sensitization, week 0. The treatment is: therapeutic diphenylcyclopropenone sensitization with weekly scalp DPC. Each patch-test visit's blood sample preceded patch application. With regard to this clonotype: Its antigen remains unidentified.

Study-level results: Expanded TCRs were compared with controls, and the expanded TCRs formed significantly more large CDR3 similarity clusters.

A single record per CDR3 protein comes from TCRdb applying MiXCR to the RACE reads. This table has approximately 180,000 distinct CDR3 sequences, approximately 29% appearing once. The sequenced sample was whole blood, obtained in connection with sensitization to the hapten diphenylcyclopropenone (DPC). The sequence derives from a woman in her twenties or thirties with alopecia areata. Some clones in this sample may be carry-over from other donors' samples.

Here the CDR3 reads CASSLAAVRDWEQFF. CDR3 nucleotide sequence: TGTGCCAGCAGCTTAGCCGCTGTCAGGGACTGGGAGCAGTTCTTC. The V call is TRBV7-2, the J call TRBJ2-1, with D possibly TRBD2 on 6 matching bases. V was trimmed by 0 bases and J by 10 bases, leaving 16 bases between them. Germline CDR1 and CDR2: SGHTA and FQGNSA. CDR3 length: 15 amino acids.